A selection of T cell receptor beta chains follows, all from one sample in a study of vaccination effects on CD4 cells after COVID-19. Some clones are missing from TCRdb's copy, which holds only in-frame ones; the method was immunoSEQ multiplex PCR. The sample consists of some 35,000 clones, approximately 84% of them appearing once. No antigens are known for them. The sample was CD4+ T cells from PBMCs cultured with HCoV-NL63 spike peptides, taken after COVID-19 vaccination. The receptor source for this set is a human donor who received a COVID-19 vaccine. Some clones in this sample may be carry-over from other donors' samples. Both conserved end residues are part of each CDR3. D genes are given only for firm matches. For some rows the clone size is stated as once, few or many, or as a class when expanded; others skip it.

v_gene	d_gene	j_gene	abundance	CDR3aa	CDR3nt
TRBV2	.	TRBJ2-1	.	CASSGEGRGSYNEQFF	TGTGCCAGCAGTGGGGAGGGCAGGGGGTCCTACAATGAGCAGTTCTTC
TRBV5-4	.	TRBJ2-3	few	CASSYAGSTDTQYF	TGTGCCAGCAGCTATGCAGGGAGCACAGATACGCAGTATTTT
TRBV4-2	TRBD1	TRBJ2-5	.	CASSQGDRDFMETQYF	TGTGCCAGCAGCCAAGGTGACAGGGATTTTATGGAGACCCAGTACTTC
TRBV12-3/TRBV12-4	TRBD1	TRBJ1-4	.	CASSTGGGEKLFF	TGTGCCAGCAGCACAGGGGGTGGTGAAAAACTGTTTTTT
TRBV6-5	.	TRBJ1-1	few	CASSSPRLMNTEAFF	TGTGCCAGCAGTTCCCCCAGGCTCATGAACACTGAAGCTTTCTTT
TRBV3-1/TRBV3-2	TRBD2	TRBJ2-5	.	CASSHGGVGETQYF	TGTGCCAGCAGCCACGGGGGGGTTGGGGAGACCCAGTACTTC
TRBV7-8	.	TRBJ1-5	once	CASTPSWGYSNQPQHF	TGTGCCAGCACCCCAAGTTGGGGGTATAGCAATCAGCCCCAGCATTTT
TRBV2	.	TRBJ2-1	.	CASSELPPFYNEQFF	TGTGCCAGCAGTGAACTCCCTCCGTTCTACAATGAGCAGTTCTTC
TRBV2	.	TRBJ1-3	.	CASSERRGGNTIYF	TGTGCCAGCAGTGAACGGCGGGGGGGAAACACCATATATTTT
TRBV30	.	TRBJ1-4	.	CAWKNSPNEKLFF	TGTGCCTGGAAAAACAGCCCTAATGAAAAACTGTTTTTT
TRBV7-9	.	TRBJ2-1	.	CASSTSGYNEQFF	TGTGCCAGCAGTACAAGCGGGTACAATGAGCAGTTCTTC
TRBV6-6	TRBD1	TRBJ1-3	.	CASSSHRDSFGNTIYF	TGTGCCAGCAGTAGCCACAGGGACAGCTTTGGAAACACCATATATTTT
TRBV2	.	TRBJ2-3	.	CASKQPSTDTQYF	TGTGCCAGCAAACAGCCTTCCACAGATACGCAGTATTTT
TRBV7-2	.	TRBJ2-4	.	CASSLESSPGGYIQYF	TGTGCCAGCAGCTTAGAATCCAGCCCCGGAGGGTACATTCAGTACTTC
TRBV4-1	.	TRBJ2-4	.	CASSHGILAKNIQYF	TGCGCCAGCAGCCACGGAATCTTAGCCAAAAACATTCAGTACTTC
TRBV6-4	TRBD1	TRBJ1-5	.	CASDRTGVKPQHF	TGTGCCAGCGACAGGACAGGGGTAAAGCCCCAGCATTTT
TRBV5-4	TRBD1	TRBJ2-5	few	CASSSPGQGQETQYF	TGTGCCAGCAGCTCACCTGGACAGGGCCAAGAGACCCAGTACTTC
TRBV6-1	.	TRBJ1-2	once	CASSELGANYGYTF	TGTGCCAGCAGTGAACTAGGGGCTAACTATGGCTACACCTTC
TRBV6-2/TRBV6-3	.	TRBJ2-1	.	CASSSQGRSYNEQFF	TGTGCCAGCAGTTCTCAGGGACGATCCTACAATGAGCAGTTCTTC
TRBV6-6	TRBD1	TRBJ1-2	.	CASSSQGGYGYTF	TGTGCCAGCAGTTCACAGGGGGGCTATGGCTACACCTTC
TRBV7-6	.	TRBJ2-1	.	CASSAKGQLFNEQFF	TGTGCCAGCAGCGCCAAAGGACAGTTATTCAATGAGCAGTTCTTC
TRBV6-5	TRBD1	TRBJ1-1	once	CASSRQGGWTEAFF	TGTGCCAGCAGTCGACAGGGGGGTTGGACTGAAGCTTTCTTT
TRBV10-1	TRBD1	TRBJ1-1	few	CASSEYRGHSYTEAFF	TGCGCCAGCAGTGAGTACAGGGGGCACTCGTACACTGAAGCTTTCTTT
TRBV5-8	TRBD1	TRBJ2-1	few	CASPGTGGYNEQFF	TGTGCCAGCCCCGGGACAGGGGGCTACAATGAGCAGTTCTTC
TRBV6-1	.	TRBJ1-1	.	CASSELRGRTEAFF	TGTGCCAGCAGTGAATTGAGGGGGAGAACTGAAGCTTTCTTT
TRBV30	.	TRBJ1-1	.	CAWSGRGRRNTEAFF	TGTGCCTGGAGTGGGAGGGGACGCAGGAACACTGAAGCTTTCTTT
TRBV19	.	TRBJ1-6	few	CASKSPNSPLHF	TGTGCCAGTAAAAGCCCTAATTCGCCCCTCCACTTT
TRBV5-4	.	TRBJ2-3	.	CASSLGRAGDTQYF	TGTGCCAGCAGCTTGGGACGGGCCGGGGATACGCAGTATTTT
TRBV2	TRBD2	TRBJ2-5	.	CASSGWSGGETQYF	TGTGCCAGCAGTGGTTGGTCGGGGGGAGAGACCCAGTACTTC
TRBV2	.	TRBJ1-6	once	CASSVREVNSPLHF	TGTGCCAGCAGCGTCAGGGAGGTTAATTCACCCCTCCACTTT
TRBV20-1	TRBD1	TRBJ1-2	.	CSASEGAYGYTF	TGCAGTGCTAGTGAGGGGGCCTATGGCTACACCTTC
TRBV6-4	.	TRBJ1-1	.	CASSHGTGNTEAFF	TGTGCCAGCAGTCACGGTACAGGCAACACTGAAGCTTTCTTT
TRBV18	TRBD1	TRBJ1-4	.	CASSPIHVSGAGGEKLFF	TGTGCCAGCTCACCGATCCACGTTTCGGGGGCAGGGGGTGAAAAACTGTTTTTT
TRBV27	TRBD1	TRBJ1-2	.	CASSFAGGNGYTF	TGTGCCAGCAGTTTTGCAGGGGGCAATGGCTACACCTTC
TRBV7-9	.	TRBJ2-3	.	CASSLATGGVTQYF	TGTGCCAGCAGCTTAGCGACGGGTGGAGTTACGCAGTATTTT
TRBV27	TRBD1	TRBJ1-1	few	CASSTIGQGRDTEAFF	TGTGCCAGCAGTACGATTGGACAGGGGAGGGACACTGAAGCTTTCTTT
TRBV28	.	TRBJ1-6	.	CASSFDPRSRVNSPLHF	TGTGCCAGCAGTTTCGATCCAAGAAGTAGGGTGAATTCACCCCTCCACTTT
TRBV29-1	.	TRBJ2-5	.	CSVRAPETQYF	TGCAGCGTCCGCGCACCAGAGACCCAGTACTTC
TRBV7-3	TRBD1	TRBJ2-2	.	CASRDRGNTGELFF	TGTGCCAGCAGGGACAGGGGGAACACCGGGGAGCTGTTTTTT
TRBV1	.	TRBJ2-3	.	CTSTTAGEYTDTQYF	TGCACCAGCACCACGGCGGGGGAGTACACAGATACGCAGTATTTT
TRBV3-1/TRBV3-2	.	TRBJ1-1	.	CASSQDPRGYTEAFF	TGTGCCAGCAGCCAAGATCCTAGGGGGTACACTGAAGCTTTCTTT
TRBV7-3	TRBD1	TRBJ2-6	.	CASSSRNRGHFPGANVLTF	TGTGCCAGCAGCTCGAGAAACAGGGGGCACTTTCCCGGGGCCAACGTCCTGACTTTC
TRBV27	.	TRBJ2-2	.	CATKNTGELFF	TGTGCCACCAAGAACACCGGGGAGCTGTTTTTT
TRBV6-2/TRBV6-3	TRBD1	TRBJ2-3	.	CASSPRQGYTDTQYF	TGTGCCAGCAGTCCCCGACAGGGATACACAGATACGCAGTATTTT
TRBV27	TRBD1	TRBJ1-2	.	CASSPRGPLYGYTF	TGTGCCAGCAGCCCTAGGGGGCCCCTCTATGGCTACACCTTC
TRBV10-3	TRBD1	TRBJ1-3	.	CAISAQTGRANGNTIYF	TGTGCCATCAGTGCCCAGACAGGGAGGGCGAATGGAAACACCATATATTTT
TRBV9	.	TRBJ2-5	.	CASSEGSGETQYF	TGTGCCAGCAGCGAGGGGTCCGGGGAGACCCAGTACTTC
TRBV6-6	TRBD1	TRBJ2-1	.	CASSIGTGYNEQFF	TGTGCCAGCAGTATCGGGACAGGGTACAATGAGCAGTTCTTC
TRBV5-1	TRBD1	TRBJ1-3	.	CASSPETVQGDTIYF	TGCGCCAGCAGCCCGGAGACGGTCCAGGGGGACACCATATATTTT
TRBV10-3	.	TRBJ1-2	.	CATRTDPLANYGYTF	TGTGCCACCCGGACTGATCCCTTAGCTAACTATGGCTACACCTTC
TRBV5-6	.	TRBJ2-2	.	CASSMNRLNTGELFF	TGTGCCAGCAGCATGAACAGATTGAACACCGGGGAGCTGTTTTTT